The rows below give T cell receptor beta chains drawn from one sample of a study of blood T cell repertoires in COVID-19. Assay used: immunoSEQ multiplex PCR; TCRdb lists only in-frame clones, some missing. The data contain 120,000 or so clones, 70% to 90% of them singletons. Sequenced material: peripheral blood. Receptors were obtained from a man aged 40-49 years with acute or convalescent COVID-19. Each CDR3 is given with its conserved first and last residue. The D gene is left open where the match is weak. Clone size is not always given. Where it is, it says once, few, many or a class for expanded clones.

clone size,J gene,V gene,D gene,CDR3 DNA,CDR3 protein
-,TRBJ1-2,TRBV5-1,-,TGCGCCAGCAGCAGGCCAGGTTCTAACTATGGCTACACCTTC,CASSRPGSNYGYTF
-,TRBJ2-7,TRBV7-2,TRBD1,TGTGCCAGCAGCTTGTCGACAGGGATTAGGTACGAGCAGTACTTC,CASSLSTGIRYEQYF
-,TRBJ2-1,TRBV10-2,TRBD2,TGCGCCAGCAGTGAGTCCGCGGCTAGCGGGAGGAATGAGCAGTTCTTC,CASSESAASGRNEQFF
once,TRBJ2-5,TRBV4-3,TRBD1,TGCGCCAGCAGCCAAGGACAGGGGGCTGTCCGAGAGACCCAGTACTTC,CASSQGQGAVRETQYF
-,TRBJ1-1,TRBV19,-,TGTGCCAGTAGTACTACAGAAGACACTGAAGCTTTCTTT,CASSTTEDTEAFF
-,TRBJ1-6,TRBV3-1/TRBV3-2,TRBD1,TGTGCCAGCAGCCAGACCGGGACAGGGGTTTCACCCCTCCACTTT,CASSQTGTGVSPLHF
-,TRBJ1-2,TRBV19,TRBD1,TGTGCCAGTAGTAACGGACAGGGACTTACTAACTATGGCTACACCTTC,CASSNGQGLTNYGYTF
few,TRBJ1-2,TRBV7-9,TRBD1,TGTGCCAGCAGCTTAGGCTTTCCGGGACAGTCAGCTAACTATGGCTACACCTTC,CASSLGFPGQSANYGYTF
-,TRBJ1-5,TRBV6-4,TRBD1,TGTGCCAGCAGAGTACAGGGGGAGGGGCGGAGCAATCAGCCCCAGCATTTT,CASRVQGEGRSNQPQHF
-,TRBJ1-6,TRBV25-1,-,TGTGCCAGCAGTGACCAGGGCTATAATTCACCCCTCCACTTT,CASSDQGYNSPLHF
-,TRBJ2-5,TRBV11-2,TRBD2,TGTGCCATCGGGGACAGCCCGGGACTAGCGGGAGGCGAGACCCAGTACTTC,CAIGDSPGLAGGETQYF
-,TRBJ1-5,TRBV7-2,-,TGTGCCAGCAGCATAACAGGGCCCAATCAGCCCCAGCATTTT,CASSITGPNQPQHF
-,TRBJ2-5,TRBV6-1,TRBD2,TGTGCCAGCAGTGGAAAACTAGCGGGAGGCCTCAGGGAGACCCAGTACTTC,CASSGKLAGGLRETQYF
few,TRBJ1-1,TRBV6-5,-,TGTGCCAGCAACGTCCCGGGTTACGCTGAAGCTTTCTTT,CASNVPGYAEAFF
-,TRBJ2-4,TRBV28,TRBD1,TGTGCCGCACAGGGGGCGCACCACGGCAAAAACATTCAGTACTTC,CAAQGAHHGKNIQYF
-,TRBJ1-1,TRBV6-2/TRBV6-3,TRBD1,TGTGCCAGCAGTGACACAGGGGTTTCTGAAGCTTTCTTT,CASSDTGVSEAFF
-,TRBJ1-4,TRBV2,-,TGTGCCAGCAAAGGGGGAGCAACTAATGAAAAACTGTTTTTT,CASKGGATNEKLFF
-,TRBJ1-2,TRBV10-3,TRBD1,TGTGCCATCAGTGAGGGACAGGGCCCCTATGGCTACACCTTC,CAISEGQGPYGYTF
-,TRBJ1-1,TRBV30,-,TGTGCCTGGAGTTTAACCTGGAGCACTGAAGCTTTCTTT,CAWSLTWSTEAFF